This paragraph reports one TCR beta chain. Which antigen it targets is not known. Base qualities are missing; no much larger clone stands one base away. The source of the sample is a study of T cells in Graves' hyperthyroidism and ophthalmopathy (dated by TCRdb to about 2019). For the wider study: Peripheral blood was sampled at the time of initial diagnosis, prior to any treatment. Prospective prediction of ophthalmopathy was tested in an independent validation cohort of 18 to 20 hyperthyroidism patients and around 16 patients who later progressed to ophthalmopathy. Once sampling was done, hyperthyroidism patients were given methimazole at a starting dose of 30 mg daily, whereas ophthalmopathy patients were given high-dose intravenous methylprednisolone. In addition, the study compared T-cell repertoires in thyroid tissue and in blood from roughly six Graves' hyperthyroidism patients. For training and testing, the roughly 97 patients in the discovery cohort were randomly divided in a 7:3 ratio. TCR V-J signatures able to tell the groups apart were searched for in a discovery cohort of 95 or so patients, of whom 40 to 45 had Graves' ophthalmopathy and around 57 had stable Graves' hyperthyroidism. TCR Vbeta CDR3 sequencing of roughly 140 peripheral blood samples (under 45 ophthalmopathy, 75 to 85 hyperthyroidism and around 17 progressor patients) is reported in the paper. Overall study results and their limits: During validation, the model predicted progression to ophthalmopathy a median of about 6.3 months ahead of onset, with approximately 70% sensitivity and less than 85% specificity. Sample size was not statistically predetermined, and investigators were not blinded to group allocation. Ophthalmopathy was separated from stable hyperthyroidism by a 13 V-J signature model, with approximately 89% sensitivity and about 84% specificity obtained in cross-validation and 80%/75% obtained in testing. Blood samples also contained most of the expanded thyroid clonotypes (frequency above 0.001), which suggests that blood repertoires may reflect thyroid immune responses.

The TCR beta CDR3 regions were amplified from RNA transcripts. The first round of RT-PCR for the TCR CDR3 was performed with the HTBI primer set and the Qiagen OneStep RT-PCR kit. The libraries were constructed in a second round of multiplex PCR and then size-selected and purified. The libraries were sequenced on an Illumina HiSeq2000 using paired-end 100 bp reads. Per the source publication's procedure: SOAPnuke was used to process the raw data, removing reads that contained adapters or uncalled bases, had a mean Phred below 15, or lacked an exact match to the constant primer or identifier. COPE v1.2.5 was used to merge high-quality paired reads, and clonotypes were defined as unique nucleotide sequences. MiTCR v1.1 was used to align clonotypes to the IMGT TRBV, TRBD and TRBJ reference segments. Analysis was restricted to V-J combinations with a frequency above 0.0001, which covered 98% to 99.2% of repertoires. A TCS score was defined as the ratio between F50 (clonal expansion) and ExV (chaos), using BLOSUM62-based TCRdist between CDR3 peptides within each V-J. Welch's t-statistics and random forest reduced some 510 V-J features to 10 to 15, which were used in a naive Bayes classifier (R e1071). In TCRdb, the public reads were trimmed at Q25 with fastp and aligned with MiXCR, with productive beta chains retained. Each entry is one CDR3 protein sequence, shown with its most common DNA and genes. V and J calls and clone size were set by TCRdb, not the authors. Across this sample there are 300,000 or so distinct CDR3 sequences, with over 15% seen only once. Approximately 35% of the sample is in the top ten clones.

A patient counted as having stable Graves' hyperthyroidism if no progression to ophthalmopathy occurred over 18 months of follow-up. The hyperthyroidism patients were between 18 and 65 years old and newly diagnosed, with a disease duration of less than 2 months. Patients with uncontrolled infections, other autoimmune diseases, pregnancy or lactation were excluded. Clinical symptoms, serum thyroxine and TRAb, thyroid ultrasound, and orbital computed tomography formed the basis for the diagnoses. PBMCs were separated from roughly 9.6 ml of fresh peripheral blood using Ficoll-Paque density gradient centrifugation. Trizol reagent was used to extract total RNA, and RNA quality was then checked on an Agilent 2100 Bioanalyzer. The junction shows trimming of 3 bases on V and 0 bases on J, plus 15 bases between the germline ends. The CDR3 numbers 17 residues from cysteine through phenylalanine. The only DNA kept is the CDR3, 51 bases in frame from the first base. CDR1 and CDR2, looked up from the germline V gene (reference sequence), are SEHNR and FQNEAQ.

Sample: blood. The chain couples TRBV7-9 to TRBJ1-3; a tentative D match to TRBD1 spans 6 bases. This clonotype was sampled from a man aged 30-40 years with Graves' hyperthyroidism. The CDR3 here reads CASSFTSGTNSGNTIYF. The base sequence is TGTGCCAGCAGCTTTACCTCCGGGACAAACTCTGGAAACACCATATATTTT.